One and the same sample provided the 30 T cell receptor beta chains below, sequenced in a study of T cell responses to AZD1222 COVID-19 vaccine. Profiled with immunoSEQ multiplex PCR; TCRdb holds only in-frame clones, not every one. The repertoire holds about 130,000 clones, with 88% as singletons. Sample: peripheral blood, taken on day 0 of MenACWY control vaccination. The receptor source for this set is an adult in good health.

The chain links TRBV28 to TRBJ1-2; 9 bases are shared with TRBD1. CDR3 size: 15 residues. Germline loops: CDR1 MDHEN, CDR2 SYDVKM. The V gene end was trimmed by 4 bases and the J gene end by 4 bases; junction bases not matched to a gene: 7. The CDR3 region is CASSSTGGVGYGYTF. CDR3 bases: TGTGCCAGCAGTTCAACAGGGGGCGTGGGCTATGGCTACACCTTC.

The rearrangement uses TRBV27 and TRBJ1-1; 9 bases are a match to TRBD1. Germline CDR1 reads MNHEY; CDR2 reads SMNVEV (reference sequence). V was pared by 4 bases and J by 1 base, with 10 bases of the junction left unmatched. The CDR3 runs to 17 residues. CDR3 in DNA: TGTGCCAGCAGTTCAGAAAAGAGGACAGGGGAGAACACTGAAGCTTTCTTT. Translated: CASSSEKRTGENTEAFF.

The chain couples TRBV19 to TRBJ2-3; TRBD2 is a possible D gene (5 bases). This CDR3 spans 16 amino acids. Germline CDR1 is LNHDA and CDR2 is SQIVND (reference sequence). Trimming removed 7 bases at V and 1 base at J, with 18 bases between. The CDR3 sequence is CASTRDAGAGTDTQYF. As DNA, the CDR3 is TGTGCCAGTACCCGAGATGCGGGCGCCGGCACAGATACGCAGTATTTT.

The chain employs TRBV18 and TRBJ2-5; TRBD1 or TRBD2 may be the D gene (6 bases each). Trimming cost V 3 bases and J 3 bases, with 17 bases left between them. CDR1 KGHSH and CDR2 LQKENI come from the germline V gene. The CDR3 totals 16 residues. For the CDR3, the DNA is TGTGCCAGCTCACCCCGGCCCGGGGGCCGAAAAGAGACCCAGTACTTC. Encoded protein: CASSPRPGGRKETQYF.

The chain employs TRBV27 and TRBJ1-5; 9 bases align to TRBD1. This CDR3 is 20 amino acids long. With V trimmed by 2 bases and J by 2 bases, 16 bases remained unmatched. Germline CDR1 reads MNHEY; CDR2 reads SMNVEV (reference sequence). CDR3 DNA sequence: TGTGCCAGCAGTTTAAGGGACAGGGCTTTGGGTTTTATTGGCAATCAGCCCCAGCATTTT. It is translated as CASSLRDRALGFIGNQPQHF.

J is TRBJ2-5 and V is TRBV5-1; tentatively, D is TRBD1 (5 bases). CDR3 length: 15 amino acids. From germline, CDR1 is SGHRS and CDR2 YFSETQ. V gave up 4 bases and J gave up 2 bases, with 15 bases separating them. In nucleotides, the CDR3 is TGCGCCAGCAGCAGGGTTGGGGCCCTTCAAGAGACCCAGTACTTC. Amino acid sequence: CASSRVGALQETQYF.

V gene TRBV4-1 combines with J gene TRBJ1-5; D not resolved. This CDR3 comprises 15 residues. The V and J ends lost 4 bases and 0 bases respectively, with 10 bases between them. The germline gives CDR1 MGHRA, CDR2 YSYEKL. The CDR3 here is CASSLGGNSNQPQHF. CDR3 bases: TGCGCCAGCAGCCTCGGAGGAAATAGCAATCAGCCCCAGCATTTT.

The chain has TRBV6-5 and TRBJ1-5; D not certain. Germline CDR1 reads MNHEY; CDR2 reads SVGAGI. CDR3 length: 15 residues. With 6 bases removed from V and 2 bases from J, the gap between germline ends came to 14 bases. This CDR3 is CASSKLARGNQPQHF. DNA for the CDR3: TGTGCCAGCAGCAAACTCGCGAGGGGCAATCAGCCCCAGCATTTT.

The chain links TRBV18 to TRBJ2-1; TRBD1 matches at 8 bases. The germline V gene has CDR1 KGHSH and CDR2 LQKENI. There are 14 residues in the CDR3. Losses at the gene ends were 4 bases for V and 8 bases for J; bases not matched to a gene: 7. CDR3 in amino acids: CASSQVRGRDEQFF. The DNA of the CDR3 is TGTGCCAGCTCACAAGTCAGGGGGCGGGATGAGCAGTTCTTC.

This clone has only one observation. The J gene is TRBJ1-2, the V gene TRBV6-5; unclear D gene. This CDR3 spans 15 amino acids. Germline CDR1 reads MNHEY; CDR2 reads SVGAGI. V gave up 0 bases and J gave up 4 bases, with 12 bases separating them. For the CDR3, the DNA is TGTGCCAGCAGTTACTCGGGGTCCCGGGGCTATGGCTACACCTTC. The encoded protein is CASSYSGSRGYGYTF.

The rearrangement links TRBV28 to TRBJ2-7, with TRBD2 matching over 8 bases. J was trimmed by 2 bases and V by 2 bases; bases with no gene match: 5. Germline V gene data show CDR1 as MDHEN and CDR2 as SYDVKM. The CDR3 extends over 15 amino acids. The CDR3 is CASSLPGRAPYEQYF. CDR3 nucleotide sequence: TGTGCCAGCAGTTTACCCGGGAGGGCCCCCTACGAGCAGTACTTC.

J is TRBJ1-5 and V is TRBV28; D remains unclear. Trimming left V 10 bases short and J 9 bases short, with 25 bases between. This CDR3 contains 15 residues. Germline values: CDR1 MDHEN, CDR2 SYDVKM. The CDR3: CATFESGVLKRPQHF. The CDR3 nucleotides read TGTGCCACCTTTGAGTCCGGAGTCTTAAAGAGGCCCCAGCATTTT.

This sequence joins TRBV30 and TRBJ1-1; D is undetermined. V lost 0 bases to trimming and J lost 4 bases, with 9 bases between them. The CDR3 length is 13 residues. The V gene's germline CDR1 is GTSNPN and CDR2 SVGIG (reference sequence). The CDR3 here is CAWSVLTGTEAFF. As DNA, the CDR3 is TGTGCCTGGAGTGTACTTACTGGCACTGAAGCTTTCTTT.

J is TRBJ2-7 and V is TRBV11-2, with D unclear. From germline, CDR1 is SGHAT and CDR2 FQNNGV. This CDR3 region has 13 residues. The V gene lost 1 base and the J gene lost 4 bases, with 8 bases spanning the gap. This CDR3 reads CASSLGVRYEQYF. In nucleotides, the CDR3 is TGTGCCAGCAGCTTAGGGGTAAGGTACGAGCAGTACTTC.

The chain combines TRBV11-3 with TRBJ1-1; 8 bases agree with TRBD1. This CDR3 contains 14 residues. CDR1 SGHNT and CDR2 YENEEA come from the germline V gene. Trimming removed 1 base from V and 5 bases from J; junction bases left unmatched: 3. The CDR3 loop is CASSLGQGWTEAFF. The CDR3 coding sequence is TGTGCCAGCAGCTTAGGACAGGGGTGGACTGAAGCTTTCTTT.

This chain joins TRBV12-3 or TRBV12-4 and TRBJ1-2; TRBD1 matches 7 bases. The CDR3 has 13 amino acids. After removal of 6 bases from V and 6 bases from J, the junction contained 7 bases not matched to a gene. This chain's CDR3 is CASRPTGIDGYTF. The CDR3, as DNA: TGTGCCAGCAGGCCGACAGGGATTGATGGCTACACCTTC.

V and J are TRBV5-1 and TRBJ2-7; unclear D gene. Trimming took off 2 bases at V and 6 bases at J, with 12 bases between the two ends. The CDR3 runs 13 residues. The V gene's germline CDR1 is SGHRS and CDR2 YFSETQ. CDR3 in DNA: TGCGCCAGCAGCTTCGAGCCAGTCTCCGAGCAGTACTTC. Translation gives CASSFEPVSEQYF.

The chain is built from TRBV5-1 and TRBJ2-2; D unresolved. The CDR3 contains 15 residues. CDR1 is SGHRS and CDR2 is YFSETQ in the germline V gene. V was cut by 2 bases and J by 0 bases, with 8 bases left in between. As DNA, the CDR3 is TGCGCCAGCAGCTTTTCGGGTGCGAACACCGGGGAGCTGTTTTTT. Encoded protein: CASSFSGANTGELFF.

V is TRBV12-5 and J is TRBJ2-7; the D is unclear. Germline-derived CDR1 and CDR2 are LGHNT and FRNRAP. CDR3 length: 16 amino acids. V lost 3 bases, J lost 1 base, and 16 bases lay in between. The CDR3 loop reads CASGLPPQALSYEQYF. The CDR3 nucleotides are TGTGCTAGTGGTTTACCCCCCCAGGCTCTATCCTACGAGCAGTACTTC.

The V and J genes are TRBV6-4 and TRBJ2-3, with 12 bases fitting TRBD1. The CDR3 sequence is 14 residues long. Germline V gives CDR1 MRHNA, CDR2 SNTAGT. V was pared by 6 bases and J by 14 bases, with 12 bases of the junction left unmatched. In DNA, the CDR3 is TGTGCCAGCAGCCAGTTTCGGGACAGGGGGCGCGGGTATTTT. Translating gives CASSQFRDRGRGYF.

The chain couples TRBV15 to TRBJ1-4, with a weak D call TRBD1 (5 bases). CDR3 size: 13 residues. Trimming removed 9 bases from V and 4 bases from J, with 12 bases in between. Germline V gene sequence: CDR1 LNHNV, CDR2 YYDKDF (reference sequence). CDR3 in amino acids: CATGPEGNEKLFF. The CDR3 coding sequence is TGTGCCACGGGGCCGGAGGGTAATGAAAAACTGTTTTTT. Looking up the rest from reference TRBV15 and TRBJ1-4 gives the full variable domain: DAMVIQNPRYQVTQFGKPVTLSCSQTLNHNVMYWYQQKSSQAPKLLFHYYDKDFNNEADTPDNFQSRRPNTSFCFLDIRSPGLGDTAMYLCATGPEGNEKLFFGSGTQLSVL.

The CDR3 DNA reads as TGTGCCACCAGCGGATTAGCGGGAGTCTACAATGAGCAGTTCTTC. Amino acid sequence: CATSGLAGVYNEQFF. The V gene is TRBV15, the J gene TRBJ2-1, with 9 bases fitting TRBD2. The J segment lost 3 bases and the V segment lost 5 bases, leaving 5 bases of the junction unmatched. The CDR3 covers 15 residues. Germline V gene data show CDR1 as LNHNV and CDR2 as YYDKDF (reference sequence).

This chain connects TRBV24-1 to TRBJ2-7, with D perhaps matching TRBD1 or TRBD2 (6 bases each). Deletions cut 5 bases from V and 2 bases from J, with 12 bases between. CDR1 is KGHDR, CDR2 SFDVKD, per germline. The CDR3 covers 14 residues. The CDR3: CATSVGAGTYEQYF. CDR3 DNA: TGTGCCACCAGTGTGGGGGCGGGGACCTACGAGCAGTACTTC.

This clone was detected once. This chain connects TRBV10-2 to TRBJ1-1; D gene ambiguous. The CDR3 spans 13 residues. Looked up from germline, CDR1 is WSHSY and CDR2 is SAAADI. The ends were cut back, 2 bases at V and 1 base at J, with 5 bases in the middle. Here the CDR3 reads CASSEGENTEAFF. CDR3 nucleotides: TGCGCCAGCAGTGAGGGGGAGAACACTGAAGCTTTCTTT.

The table lists this clone with a few counts. The chain uses TRBV11-2 and TRBJ2-6, with no clear D. Germline CDR1 SGHAT, CDR2 FQNNGV. CDR3 length: 17 amino acids. Trimming cost V 5 bases and J 4 bases, with 18 bases left between them. CDR3 nucleotides: TGTGCCAGCAGCAACGGCCCCTTTACCACGGGGGCCAACGTCCTGACTTTC. This codes for CASSNGPFTTGANVLTF.

This rearrangement joins TRBV5-1 to TRBJ2-1; D is possibly TRBD1 (6 bases). The CDR3 totals 14 residues. CDR1 SGHRS and CDR2 YFSETQ come from the germline V gene. With 7 bases removed from V and 7 bases from J, the gap between germline ends came to 18 bases. The CDR3 reads CASGENTGLNEQFF. CDR3 bases: TGCGCCAGCGGAGAAAATACAGGGTTGAATGAGCAGTTCTTC.

The rearrangement uses TRBV19 and TRBJ1-3; a weak D match, TRBD1 (5 bases). CDR3 size: 16 residues. Germline V gene data show CDR1 as LNHDA and CDR2 as SQIVND (reference sequence). V dropped 7 bases and J dropped 0 bases, with 16 bases sitting between them. The CDR3 bases are TGTGCCAGTACCCTGGGACGTTCGAGCTCTGGAAACACCATATATTTT. Translation gives CASTLGRSSSGNTIYF.

As DNA, the CDR3 is TGTGCCAGCAGTTTTTACAAGCGGGGCTCCTACAATGAGCAGTTCTTC. Its translation: CASSFYKRGSYNEQFF. The chain combines TRBV28 with TRBJ2-1, with 7 bases fitting TRBD2. Germline values: CDR1 MDHEN, CDR2 SYDVKM. J was trimmed by 0 bases and V by 3 bases; bases with no gene match: 5. The CDR3 is 16 amino acids.

This clone occurred a few times. This chain uses TRBV6-4 with TRBJ2-3; D is unresolved. The germline gives CDR1 MRHNA, CDR2 SNTAGT. The CDR3 totals 12 residues. V was cut by 8 bases and J by 3 bases, with 9 bases left in between. The CDR3 DNA reads TGTGCCAGCGGGAATCGGACAGATACGCAGTATTTT. This translates into CASGNRTDTQYF.

The chain employs TRBV27 and TRBJ2-7; D unclear. The CDR3 is made up of 12 amino acids. Trimming removed 7 bases from V and 1 base from J, with 8 bases in between. Germline V gives CDR1 MNHEY, CDR2 SMNVEV (reference sequence). CDR3 bases: TGTGCCAGCATGAGAGGTTCCTACGAGCAGTACTTC. This encodes CASMRGSYEQYF.